This TCR beta chain derives from a study of persistence of HIV-infected CD4 T cells. Study details: Donors had been on suppressive ART for a median of about 8 years.

CDR3 length: 16 residues. Germline values: CDR1 MNHNS, CDR2 SASEGT. The V segment lost 3 bases and the J segment 0 bases; nucleotides outside the gene matches: 6. Overlapping HIV-1 Gag 15-mer peptides at roughly 1 ug per peptide per mL were used. Sorting selected CD4+ T cells upregulating both CD40 ligand and CD69. Sequencing used immunoSEQ version 4 in survey mode. Method: immunoSEQ multiplex PCR; TCRdb's copy keeps in-frame clones and lacks some. Among 7,500 to 9,500 clones listed, roughly 85% were seen once. As regards this clone: Antigen unknown.

The sequence derives from an adult woman with HIV who was CMV-seropositive. This specimen was CD4+ T cells sorted from PBMCs after 18-hour stimulation, taken from a patient who received antiretroviral therapy. The chain carries TRBV6-1 and TRBJ1-2; the match to TRBD1 covers 8 bases. CDR3: CASSDFWTGPNYGYTF. The CDR3, as DNA: TGTGCCAGCAGTGACTTTTGGACAGGGCCTAACTATGGCTACACCTTC.